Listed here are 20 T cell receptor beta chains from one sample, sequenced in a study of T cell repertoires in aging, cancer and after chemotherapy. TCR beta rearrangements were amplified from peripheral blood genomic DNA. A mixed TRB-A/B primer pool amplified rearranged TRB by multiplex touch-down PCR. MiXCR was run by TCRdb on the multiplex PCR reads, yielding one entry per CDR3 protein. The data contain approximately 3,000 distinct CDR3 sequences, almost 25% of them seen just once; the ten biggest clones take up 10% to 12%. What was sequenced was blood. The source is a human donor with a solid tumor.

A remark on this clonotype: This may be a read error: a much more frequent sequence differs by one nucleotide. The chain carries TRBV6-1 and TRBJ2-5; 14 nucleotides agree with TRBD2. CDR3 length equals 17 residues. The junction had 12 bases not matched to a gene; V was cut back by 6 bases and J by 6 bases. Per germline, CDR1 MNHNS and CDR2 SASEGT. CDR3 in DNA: TGTGCCAGCAGCCCGAAACCGGGGACTAGCGGGAGCAAGACCCAGTACTTC. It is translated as CASSPKPGTSGSKTQYF.

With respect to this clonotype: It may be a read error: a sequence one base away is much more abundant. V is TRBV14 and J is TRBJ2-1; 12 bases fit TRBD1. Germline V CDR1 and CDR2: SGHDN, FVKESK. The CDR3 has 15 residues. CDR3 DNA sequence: TGTGCCAGCAGCCGACCGGGACAGGGGGCATGGGAGCATTTCTTC. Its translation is CASSRPGQGAWEHFF.

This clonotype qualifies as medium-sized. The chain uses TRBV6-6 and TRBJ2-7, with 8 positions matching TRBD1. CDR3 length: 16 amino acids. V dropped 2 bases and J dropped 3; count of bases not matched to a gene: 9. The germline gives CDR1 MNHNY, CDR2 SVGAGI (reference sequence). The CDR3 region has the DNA TGTGCCAGCAGTTACCCCCTACAGGGGGGTTACTACGAGCAGTACTTC. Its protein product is CASSYPLQGGYYEQYF.

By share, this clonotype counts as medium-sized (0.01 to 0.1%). The CDR3 loop reads CASSYSSGNWLYEQYF. The CDR3 bases are TGTGCCAGCAGTTATTCAAGCGGGAATTGGCTCTACGAGCAGTACTTC. The genes are TRBV27 and TRBJ2-7; 7 bases align to TRBD2. Germline trimming cut 4 bases from V and 3 bases from J; bases unmatched to any gene: 12. Looked up from germline, CDR1 is MNHEY and CDR2 is SMNVEV (reference sequence). CDR3 size: 16 residues.

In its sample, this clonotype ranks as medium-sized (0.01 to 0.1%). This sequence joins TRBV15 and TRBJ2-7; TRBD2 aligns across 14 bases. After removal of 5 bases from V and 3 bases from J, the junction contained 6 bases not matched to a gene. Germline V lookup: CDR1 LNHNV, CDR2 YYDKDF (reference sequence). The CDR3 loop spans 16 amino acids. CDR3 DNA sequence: TGTGCCACCAGCCAGTTTGGGACTAGCGGGAGCTACGAGCAGTACTTC. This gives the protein CATSQFGTSGSYEQYF.

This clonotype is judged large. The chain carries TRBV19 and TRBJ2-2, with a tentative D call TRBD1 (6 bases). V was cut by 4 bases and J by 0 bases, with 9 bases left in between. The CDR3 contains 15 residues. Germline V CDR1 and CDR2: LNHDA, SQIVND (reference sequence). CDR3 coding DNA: TGTGCCAGTAGTAAGAGGACAGCGAACACCGGGGAGCTGTTTTTT. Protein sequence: CASSKRTANTGELFF.

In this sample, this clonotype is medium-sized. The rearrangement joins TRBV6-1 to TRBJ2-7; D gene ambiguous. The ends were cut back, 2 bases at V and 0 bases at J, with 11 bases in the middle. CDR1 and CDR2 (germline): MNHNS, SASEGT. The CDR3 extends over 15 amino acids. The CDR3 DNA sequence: TGTGCCAGCAGTGAATTGTGGGGTAGCTCCTACGAGCAGTACTTC. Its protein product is CASSELWGSSYEQYF.

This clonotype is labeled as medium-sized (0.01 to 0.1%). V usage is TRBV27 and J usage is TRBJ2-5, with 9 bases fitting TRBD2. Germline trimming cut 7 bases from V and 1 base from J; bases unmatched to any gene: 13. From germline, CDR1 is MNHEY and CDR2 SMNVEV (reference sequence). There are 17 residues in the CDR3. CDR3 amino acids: CASTSLGLAGVQETQYF. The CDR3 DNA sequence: TGTGCCAGCACTTCCTTGGGGTTAGCGGGAGTCCAAGAGACCCAGTACTTC.

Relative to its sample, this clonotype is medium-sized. DNA of the CDR3: TGTGCCAGCAGCTTGAAGGGTGGCGGGGTGAGCACAGATACGCAGTATTTT. Its translation: CASSLKGGGVSTDTQYF. The V gene is TRBV5-4, the J gene TRBJ2-3; possibly TRBD2 for D (6 bases). The CDR3 loop spans 17 amino acids. The germline gives CDR1 SGHNT, CDR2 YYREEE (reference sequence). Trimming left V 1 base short and J 0 bases short, with 15 bases between.

This CDR3 is CASSLSQLAGGPPYNEQFF. In DNA, the CDR3 is TGTGCCAGCAGCTTAAGTCAACTGGCGGGAGGGCCCCCATACAATGAGCAGTTCTTC. This chain links TRBV7-9 with TRBJ2-1, with 9 bases lining up with TRBD2. The CDR3 contains 19 residues. J lost 4 bases, V lost 2 bases, and 15 bases had no gene match. Germline loops: CDR1 SEHNR, CDR2 FQNEAQ (reference sequence). Full variable domain (remainder filled in from reference TRBV7-9 and TRBJ2-1): DTGVSQNPRHKITKRGQNVTFRCDPISEHNRLYWYRQTLGQGPEFLTYFQNEAQLEKSRLLSDRFSAERPKGSFSTLEIQRTEQGDSAMYLCASSLSQLAGGPPYNEQFFGPGTRLTVL.

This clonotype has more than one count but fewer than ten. The CDR3: CASSSLFSPQETQYF. The CDR3 nucleotides are TGTGCCAGCAGCTCCCTCTTCAGTCCCCAAGAGACCCAGTACTTC. The rearrangement joins TRBV11-2 to TRBJ2-5; D is unresolved. The CDR3 runs to 15 residues. V lost 4 bases, J lost 1 base, and 13 bases lay in between. CDR1 SGHAT and CDR2 FQNNGV come from the germline V gene.

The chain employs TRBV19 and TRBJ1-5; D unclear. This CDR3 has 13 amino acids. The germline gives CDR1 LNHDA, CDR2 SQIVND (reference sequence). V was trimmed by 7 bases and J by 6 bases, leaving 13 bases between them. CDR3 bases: TGTGCCAGTACGAGGTGGGAGGGTCAGCCCCAGCATTTT. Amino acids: CASTRWEGQPQHF.

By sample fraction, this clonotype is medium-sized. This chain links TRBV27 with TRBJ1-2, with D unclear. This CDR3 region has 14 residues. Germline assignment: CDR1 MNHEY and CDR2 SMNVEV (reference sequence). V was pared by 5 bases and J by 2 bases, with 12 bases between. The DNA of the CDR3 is TGTGCCAGCAGTCGAGAAAGATCAAACTATGGCTACACCTTC. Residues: CASSRERSNYGYTF.

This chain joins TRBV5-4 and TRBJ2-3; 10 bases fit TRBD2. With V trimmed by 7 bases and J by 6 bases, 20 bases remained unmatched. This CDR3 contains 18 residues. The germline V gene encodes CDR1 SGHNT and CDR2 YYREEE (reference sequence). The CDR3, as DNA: TGTGCCAGCTTAGGGCTAGCGGGAGCCCGACCGTCGGGCGATACGCAGTATTTT. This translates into CASLGLAGARPSGDTQYF.

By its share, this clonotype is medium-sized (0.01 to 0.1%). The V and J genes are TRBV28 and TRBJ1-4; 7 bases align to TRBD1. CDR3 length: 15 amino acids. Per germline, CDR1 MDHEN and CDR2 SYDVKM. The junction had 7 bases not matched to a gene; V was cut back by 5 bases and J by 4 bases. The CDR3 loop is CASSPTDRLNEKLFF. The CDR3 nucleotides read TGTGCCAGCAGTCCAACGGACAGGCTTAATGAAAAACTGTTTTTT.

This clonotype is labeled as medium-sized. CDR3 loop: CASSEFFSYEQYF. The DNA for the CDR3 is TGCGCCAGCAGTGAGTTCTTCTCCTACGAGCAGTACTTC. The chain uses TRBV10-1 and TRBJ2-7; D uncertain. The CDR3 extends over 13 amino acids. Germline CDR1 reads WNHNN; CDR2 reads SYGVQD (reference sequence). V dropped 1 base and J dropped 0 bases, with 4 bases sitting between them.

Written as DNA, the CDR3 is TGTGCCACCCGCCCTGGGCGCGGAGGTGGAGATACGCAGTATTTT. Translating it yields CATRPGRGGGDTQYF. The J gene is TRBJ2-3, the V gene TRBV2; D might be TRBD2 (5 bases). CDR1 SNHLY and CDR2 FYNNEI come from the germline V gene. Trimming stripped 10 bases from V and 5 bases from J, with 22 bases between. This CDR3 is 15 amino acids long.

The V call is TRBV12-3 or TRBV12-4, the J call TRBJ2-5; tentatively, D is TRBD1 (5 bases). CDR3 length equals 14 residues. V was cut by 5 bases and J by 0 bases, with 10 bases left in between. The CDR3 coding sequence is TGTGCCAGCAGTGATCTGGACAACCAAGAGACCCAGTACTTC. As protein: CASSDLDNQETQYF.

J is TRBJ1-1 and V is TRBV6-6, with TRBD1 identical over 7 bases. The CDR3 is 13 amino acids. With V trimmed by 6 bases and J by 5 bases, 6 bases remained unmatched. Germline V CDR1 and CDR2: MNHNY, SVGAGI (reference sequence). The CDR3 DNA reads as TGTGCCAGCAGCCCAACAGGGGAAACTGAAGCTTTCTTT. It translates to CASSPTGETEAFF.

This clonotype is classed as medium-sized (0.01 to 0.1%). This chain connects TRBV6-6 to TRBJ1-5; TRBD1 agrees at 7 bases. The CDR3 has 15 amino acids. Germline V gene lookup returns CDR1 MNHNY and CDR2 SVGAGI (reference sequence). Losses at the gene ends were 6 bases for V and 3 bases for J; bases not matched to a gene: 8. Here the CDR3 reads CASRDLTGVNQPQHF. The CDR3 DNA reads TGTGCCAGCAGGGACCTTACAGGGGTCAATCAGCCCCAGCATTTT.